The sequence of this T cell receptor (beta chain) was determined in a study of T-cell memory formation after mild COVID-19. Study-level results: SARS-CoV-2 specificity was not confirmed for second-wave clones peaking on day 37. Contracting clones, day 15 to 85, had balanced CD4/CD8, and later expanders favored CD4+.

TCRdb re-analysed the 5' RACE reads in MiXCR, keeping a single row per CDR3 protein. The data hold 120,000 or so distinct CDR3 sequences, with about 6.5% observed a single time. This clonotype was seen a few times. Its target is unknown. The CDR3 spans 12 residues. V lost 6 bases to trimming and J lost 0 bases, with 6 bases between them. What was sequenced was PBMCs or a T cell subset sorted from them (not recorded which). J is TRBJ2-7 and V is TRBV12-3 or TRBV12-4; no definite D call. The clonotype was recovered from an adult woman who had mild COVID-19 (a few samples of this study predate the infection). Cell type and time point are not known. In nucleotides, the CDR3 is TGTGCCAGCAGGAGGAGCTCCTACGAGCAGTACTTC. Protein product: CASRRSSYEQYF.